Presented here are 4 T cell receptor beta chains from one specimen sequenced in a study of T cell responses to AZD1222 COVID-19 vaccine. Assay: immunoSEQ multiplex PCR; the TCRdb copy retains only in-frame clones and omits some. The sample lists 150,000 or so clones, 80% to 95% occurring once. The specimen was peripheral blood, collected 28 days after the second AZD1222 dose. The receptors were gathered from an adult who received the AZD1222 COVID-19 vaccine.

The rearrangement links TRBV6-5 to TRBJ1-2; D call uncertain. Germline CDR1 is MNHEY and CDR2 is SVGAGI. The CDR3 spans 13 residues. V was trimmed by 0 bases and J by 4 bases, leaving 6 bases between them. CDR3 residues: CASSYSQFYGYTF. In DNA, the CDR3 is TGTGCCAGCAGTTACTCCCAATTCTATGGCTACACCTTC.

This chain connects TRBV10-3 to TRBJ1-6; a weak D match, TRBD1 (6 bases). Trimming shortened V by 8 bases and J by 8 bases, and 13 bases separated the two germline ends. This CDR3 has 13 residues. Germline V lookup: CDR1 ENHRY, CDR2 SYGVKD. The CDR3 bases are TGTGCCATCGCGGGACAACGTGATTCACCCCTCCACTTT. Its translation: CAIAGQRDSPLHF.

Here the CDR3 reads CASRKKLAGGPRYNEQFF. CDR3 DNA sequence: TGTGCCAGCAGAAAAAAACTAGCGGGAGGGCCTAGGTACAATGAGCAGTTCTTC. The chain has TRBV21-1 and TRBJ2-1; whether TRBD2, the table's D call, matches the DNA was not checked. TRBV21-1 is a recognized pseudogene. This CDR3 is 18 amino acids long.

The V and J genes are TRBV7-8 and TRBJ1-3; D gene unclear. The CDR3 spans 15 residues. V lost 4 bases and J lost 0, with 10 bases in between. Germline V gene lookup returns CDR1 SGHVS and CDR2 FQNEAQ. DNA for the CDR3: TGTGCCAGCAGCTCACCAGGCGTCTCTGGAAACACCATATATTTT. Its translation: CASSSPGVSGNTIYF.